This TCR beta chain was identified during a study of T cells in Graves' hyperthyroidism and ophthalmopathy. The CDR3 is made up of 14 amino acids. Germline V gene sequence: CDR1 LNHDA, CDR2 SQIVND (reference sequence). Trimming stripped 3 bases from V and 5 bases from J, with 10 bases between. There are a few counts of this clonotype. Antigen: not known. It was RNA transcripts that yielded the amplified TCR beta CDR3 regions. When the TCR CDR3 underwent first-round RT-PCR, the HTBI primer set was used. In TCRdb, the multiplex PCR reads were re-called with MiXCR into one record per CDR3 protein. Of hundreds of thousands of distinct CDR3 sequences in the sample, more than 14% were seen once. Orbital computed tomography and thyroid ultrasound, together with serum TRAb and thyroxine and clinical symptoms, were used for diagnoses. Overall study results and limits: Ophthalmopathy could be told apart from stable hyperthyroidism with a 13 V-J model.

The V and J genes are TRBV19 and TRBJ2-2; D perhaps matches TRBD1 (6 bases). Material for sequencing was blood. The receptor comes from a woman in her 50s with Graves' ophthalmopathy. The CDR3 DNA reads as TGTGCCAGTAGTATCGGACAGTCAACCGGGGAGCTGTTTTTT. Translated: CASSIGQSTGELFF.